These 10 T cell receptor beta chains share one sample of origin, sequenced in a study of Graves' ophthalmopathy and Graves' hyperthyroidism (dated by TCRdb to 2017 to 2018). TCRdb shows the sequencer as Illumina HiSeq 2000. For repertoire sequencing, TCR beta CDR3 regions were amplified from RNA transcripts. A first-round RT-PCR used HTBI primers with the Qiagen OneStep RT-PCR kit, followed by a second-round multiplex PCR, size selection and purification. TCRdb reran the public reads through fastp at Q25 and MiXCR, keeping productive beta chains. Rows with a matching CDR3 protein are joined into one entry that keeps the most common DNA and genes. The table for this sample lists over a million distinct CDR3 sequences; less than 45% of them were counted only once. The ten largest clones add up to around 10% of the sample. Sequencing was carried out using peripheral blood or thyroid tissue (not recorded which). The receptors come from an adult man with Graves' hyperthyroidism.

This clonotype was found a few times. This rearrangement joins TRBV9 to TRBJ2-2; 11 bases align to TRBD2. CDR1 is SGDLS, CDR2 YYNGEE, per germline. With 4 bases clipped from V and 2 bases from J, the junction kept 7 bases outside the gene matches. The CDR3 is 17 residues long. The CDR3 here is CASSSTGLADNTGELFF. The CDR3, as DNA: TGTGCCAGCAGCTCGACGGGACTAGCGGATAACACCGGGGAGCTGTTTTTT.

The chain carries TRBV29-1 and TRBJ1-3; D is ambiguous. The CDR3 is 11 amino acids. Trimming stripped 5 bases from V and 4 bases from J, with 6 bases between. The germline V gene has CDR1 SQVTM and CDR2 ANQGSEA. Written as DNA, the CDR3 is TGCAGCGTTACAAGGGGAAACACCATATATTTT. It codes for CSVTRGNTIYF.

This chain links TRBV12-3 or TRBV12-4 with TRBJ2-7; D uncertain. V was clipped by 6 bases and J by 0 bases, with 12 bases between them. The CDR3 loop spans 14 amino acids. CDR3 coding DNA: TGTGCCAGCAGGGGAATTCGTAGCTCCTACGAGCAGTACTTC. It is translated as CASRGIRSSYEQYF.

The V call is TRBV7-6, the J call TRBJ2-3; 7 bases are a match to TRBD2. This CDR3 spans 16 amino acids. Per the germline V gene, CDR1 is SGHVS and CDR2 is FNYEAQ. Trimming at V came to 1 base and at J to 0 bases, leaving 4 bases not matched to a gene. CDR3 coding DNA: TGTGCCAGCAGCTTAGAGGCTAGCGGAAGCACAGATACGCAGTATTTT. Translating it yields CASSLEASGSTDTQYF.

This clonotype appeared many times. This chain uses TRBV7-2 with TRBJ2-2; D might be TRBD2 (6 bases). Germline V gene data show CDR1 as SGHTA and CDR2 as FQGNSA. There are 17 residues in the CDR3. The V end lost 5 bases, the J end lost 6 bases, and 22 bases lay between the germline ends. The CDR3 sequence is CASSPWLSRGLSGELFF. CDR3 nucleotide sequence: TGTGCCAGCAGCCCGTGGTTATCGCGGGGTCTGTCCGGGGAGCTGTTTTTT.

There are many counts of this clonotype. The DNA of the CDR3 is TGTGCCAGTAGTATTCGGACAGGGGACTACGAGCAGTACTTC. As protein: CASSIRTGDYEQYF. The gene calls are TRBV19 and TRBJ2-7, with 9 positions matching TRBD1. The CDR3 is 14 residues long. After removal of 3 bases from V and 3 bases from J, the junction contained 3 bases not matched to a gene. CDR1 and CDR2 from the germline V gene are LNHDA and SQIVND (reference sequence).

The CDR3 bases are TGTGCCAGCAGCGCTGACAGGTCGGGAACTGAAGCTTTCTTT. Its translation is CASSADRSGTEAFF. The rearrangement uses TRBV25-1 and TRBJ1-1; possibly TRBD1 for D (6 bases). V gave up 6 bases and J gave up 5 bases, with 16 bases separating them. CDR3 size: 14 residues. The V gene's germline CDR1 is MGHDK and CDR2 SYGVNS.

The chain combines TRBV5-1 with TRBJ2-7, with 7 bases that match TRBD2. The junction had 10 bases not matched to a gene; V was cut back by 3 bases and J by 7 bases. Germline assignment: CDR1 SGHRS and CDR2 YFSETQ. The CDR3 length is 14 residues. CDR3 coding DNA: TGCGCCAGCAGCTCGTTCCTTCAGGGAGGGGAGCAGTACTTC. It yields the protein CASSSFLQGGEQYF.

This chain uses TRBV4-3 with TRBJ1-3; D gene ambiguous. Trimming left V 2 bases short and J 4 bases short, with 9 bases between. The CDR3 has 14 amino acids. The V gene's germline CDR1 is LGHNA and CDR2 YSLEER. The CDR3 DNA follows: TGCGCCAGCAGCCAATCGGCACAGGGAAACACCATATATTTT. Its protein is CASSQSAQGNTIYF.

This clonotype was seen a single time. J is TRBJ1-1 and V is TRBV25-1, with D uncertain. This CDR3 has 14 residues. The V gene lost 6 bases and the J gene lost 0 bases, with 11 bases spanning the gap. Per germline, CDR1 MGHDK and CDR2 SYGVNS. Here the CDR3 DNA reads TGTGCCAGCAGAGGCGACGGCATGAACACTGAAGCTTTCTTT. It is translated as CASRGDGMNTEAFF.